Below are 26 T cell receptor beta chains sequenced from a single sample in a study of shared clonotypes between healthy human individuals. Libraries were prepared by immunoSEQ multiplex PCR; TCRdb keeps only in-frame clonotypes and omits some of them. The table shows 2 million to 2.5 million clones, with 95% occurring only once. The sequenced sample consisted of naive CD4+ T cells sorted from blood. As for subset: CD45RA+ positively selected. Receptors originate from a man aged 18-30 years in good health.

This chain connects TRBV28 to TRBJ1-5; the match to TRBD1 covers 8 bases. CDR1 and CDR2 (germline): MDHEN, SYDVKM. This CDR3 region has 15 residues. With 5 bases clipped from V and 4 bases from J, the junction kept 7 bases outside the gene matches. CDR3 nucleotide sequence: TGTGCCAGCAGTCCCCCGAGGACAGGGAATCAGCCCCAGCATTTT. Translated, it gives CASSPPRTGNQPQHF. The full variable domain, in which reference TRBV28 and TRBJ1-5 provide the parts outside the CDR3, is DVKVTQSSRYLVKRTGEKVFLECVQDMDHENMFWYRQDPGLGLRLIYFSYDVKMKEKGDIPEGYSVSREKKERFSLILESASTNQTSMYLCASSPPRTGNQPQHFGDGTRLSIL.

V gene TRBV5-1 combines with J gene TRBJ2-5; D could derive from TRBD1 or TRBD2 (6 bases each). Trimming pared 4 bases from V and 2 bases from J, leaving 18 bases between. This CDR3 contains 16 residues. Per the germline V gene, CDR1 is SGHRS and CDR2 is YFSETQ. The CDR3 loop is CASSPGAGYIQETQYF. CDR3 nucleotides: TGCGCCAGCAGCCCGGGGGCAGGGTACATACAAGAGACCCAGTACTTC.

The rearrangement joins TRBV5-1 to TRBJ2-7; 10 positions agree with TRBD1. Trimming took 3 bases from V and 5 from J; bases not matched to a gene: 5. Germline assignment: CDR1 SGHRS and CDR2 YFSETQ. This CDR3 contains 14 residues. CDR3 nucleotides: TGCGCCAGCAGCTCGGGACAGGGGATCCACGAGCAGTACTTC. This gives the protein CASSSGQGIHEQYF.

The V and J genes are TRBV5-1 and TRBJ2-5; D might be TRBD2 (5 bases). CDR1 is SGHRS, CDR2 YFSETQ, per germline. There are 20 residues in the CDR3. V was shortened by 0 bases and J by 0 bases, with 24 bases between the two germline ends. This chain's CDR3 is CASSLGLAGSARRYQETQYF. For the CDR3, the DNA is TGCGCCAGCAGCTTGGGTCTGGCAGGCTCGGCCAGGAGGTACCAAGAGACCCAGTACTTC.

This clone was detected once. Within the sample, other DNA sequences also encode this same CDR3. In DNA, the CDR3 is TGTGCCAGCAGCTTTTTGAACACTGAAGCTTTCTTT. The encoded protein is CASSFLNTEAFF. The chain is built from TRBV7-9 and TRBJ1-1, with unresolved D. This CDR3 region has 12 residues. Germline CDR1 is SEHNR and CDR2 is FQNEAQ (reference sequence). V lost 3 bases to trimming and J lost 0 bases, with 2 bases between them. Combining the CDR3 with reference TRBV7-9 and TRBJ1-1 gives the whole variable domain DTGVSQNPRHKITKRGQNVTFRCDPISEHNRLYWYRQTLGQGPEFLTYFQNEAQLEKSRLLSDRFSAERPKGSFSTLEIQRTEQGDSAMYLCASSFLNTEAFFGQGTRLTVV.

The chain couples TRBV28 to TRBJ2-1; 7 nucleotides match TRBD1. The ends lost 5 bases at V and 0 bases at J; junction bases unmatched: 10. CDR1 MDHEN and CDR2 SYDVKM come from the germline V gene. This CDR3 contains 17 residues. The CDR3 sequence is CASSPLTGIGSYNEQFF. DNA for the CDR3: TGTGCCAGCAGTCCCCTGACAGGGATCGGCTCCTACAATGAGCAGTTCTTC.

The V and J genes are TRBV5-4 and TRBJ2-5; TRBD1 agrees at 11 bases. The germline V gene encodes CDR1 SGHNT and CDR2 YYREEE (reference sequence). The CDR3 covers 17 residues. J was trimmed by 2 bases and V by 3 bases; bases with no gene match: 9. Here the CDR3 DNA reads TGTGCCAGCAGCTCCCATTTCCGGGACAGGGGGCAAGAGACCCAGTACTTC. This codes for CASSSHFRDRGQETQYF. The variable domain in full, completed from reference TRBV5-4 and TRBJ2-5, reads ETGVTQSPTHLIKTRGQQVTLRCSSQSGHNTVSWYQQALGQGPQFIFQYYREEENGRGNFPPRFSGLQFPNYSSELNVNALELDDSALYLCASSSHFRDRGQETQYFGPGTRLLVL.

The rearrangement joins TRBV7-6 to TRBJ2-5; D is perhaps TRBD1 (6 bases). The CDR3 consists of 13 residues. Germline V lookup: CDR1 SGHVS, CDR2 FNYEAQ. Trimming removed 10 bases at V and 4 bases at J, with 16 bases between. In DNA, the CDR3 is TGTGCCACCACCGAGGGCAGGGGAGAGACCCAGTACTTC. This codes for CATTEGRGETQYF.

V gene TRBV9 combines with J gene TRBJ2-7, with 7 positions matching TRBD1. Trimming cost V 2 bases and J 2 bases; bases outside gene matches: 10. Germline CDR1 reads SGDLS; CDR2 reads YYNGEE. CDR3 size: 16 residues. The CDR3, as DNA: TGTGCCAGCAGCGTGCCCCCGGGACAGAGTACCTACGAGCAGTACTTC. Translating gives CASSVPPGQSTYEQYF.

In regard to this clone: Additional DNA sequences in this sample encode the identical CDR3. This chain joins TRBV7-9 and TRBJ1-1; D unclear. This CDR3 region has 13 residues. V lost 4 bases and J 1 base, leaving 7 bases between the germline ends. The germline gives CDR1 SEHNR, CDR2 FQNEAQ (reference sequence). CDR3 coding DNA: TGTGCCAGCAGCTCCCAACCGAACACTGAAGCTTTCTTT. This codes for CASSSQPNTEAFF.

The chain is built from TRBV6-5 and TRBJ1-2, with D unclear. CDR3 length equals 13 residues. V shed 2 bases and J shed 2 bases, with 6 bases lying between them. From germline, CDR1 is MNHEY and CDR2 SVGAGI. CDR3 in DNA: TGTGCCAGCAGTTACGTACCCAACTATGGCTACACCTTC. It translates to CASSYVPNYGYTF.

The chain carries TRBV19 and TRBJ2-6, with no clear D. Germline CDR1 reads LNHDA; CDR2 reads SQIVND (reference sequence). The CDR3 spans 16 residues. V was pared by 1 base and J by 3 bases, with 10 bases between. Here the CDR3 DNA reads TGTGCCAGTAGTATAGGGGTCCCTAATGGGGCCAACGTCCTGACTTTC. This gives the protein CASSIGVPNGANVLTF.

The chain combines TRBV6-5 with TRBJ1-1; no definite D call. The CDR3 runs 14 residues. The germline V gene has CDR1 MNHEY and CDR2 SVGAGI. The ends were cut back, 10 bases at V and 2 bases at J, with 17 bases in the middle. CDR3 DNA: TGTGCCACTCATCGCGCGGGTGCCAACACTGAAGCTTTCTTT. Translation: CATHRAGANTEAFF.

The chain employs TRBV30 and TRBJ2-5, with 7 nucleotides matching TRBD1. Unmatched junction bases numbered 4, after V lost 2 bases and J lost 4 bases. The CDR3 is 13 residues long. CDR1 is GTSNPN, CDR2 SVGIG, per germline (reference sequence). CDR3 region: CAWSISGGETQYF. CDR3 DNA: TGTGCCTGGAGTATCTCAGGGGGAGAGACCCAGTACTTC.

This rearrangement joins TRBV10-3 to TRBJ1-2, with a weak D call TRBD1 (6 bases). This CDR3 has 14 residues. In germline, CDR1 is ENHRY, CDR2 SYGVKD. Trimming took off 5 bases at V and 2 bases at J, with 12 bases between the two ends. The chain's CDR3 is CAISQGFGNYGYTF. In nucleotides, the CDR3 is TGTGCCATCAGTCAGGGGTTCGGGAACTATGGCTACACCTTC.

This clone was seen a few times. The chain has TRBV2 and TRBJ1-5, with D unclear. CDR1 and CDR2 from the germline V gene are SNHLY and FYNNEI. Trimming cost V 1 base and J 16 bases, with 20 bases left between them. CDR3 size: 14 residues. The CDR3 DNA reads TGTGCCAGCAGTGAAGGACTATGGGAGGGCAGAAGACATTTT. Translated: CASSEGLWEGRRHF. The entire variable domain, with the rest obtained from reference TRBV2 and TRBJ1-5, is as follows: EPEVTQTPSHQVTQMGQEVILRCVPISNHLYFYWYRQILGQKVEFLVSFYNNEISEKSEIFDDQFSVERPDGSNFTLKIRSTKLEDSAMYFCASSEGLWEGRRHFGDGTRLSIL.

The chain combines TRBV2 with TRBJ2-7; D remains unclear. The CDR3 length is 12 residues. V was clipped by 7 bases and J by 4 bases, with 11 bases between them. Germline V gene sequence: CDR1 SNHLY, CDR2 FYNNEI. CDR3: CASNKDLYEQYF. DNA for the CDR3: TGTGCCAGCAACAAAGACCTTTACGAGCAGTACTTC.

The V and J genes are TRBV5-1 and TRBJ2-3; TRBD1 matches 8 bases. The length of the CDR3 is 15 residues. Unmatched junction bases numbered 8, after V lost 4 bases and J lost 4 bases. Germline CDR1 is SGHRS and CDR2 is YFSETQ. CDR3 DNA: TGCGCCAGCAGCCCACTAAACAGGGGGTCAGATACGCAGTATTTT. This codes for CASSPLNRGSDTQYF. Complete variable domain (other parts from reference TRBV5-1 and TRBJ2-3): KAGVTQTPRYLIKTRGQQVTLSCSPISGHRSVSWYQQTPGQGLQFLFEYFSETQRNKGNFPGRFSGRQFSNSRSEMNVSTLELGDSALYLCASSPLNRGSDTQYFGPGTRLTVL.

The chain couples TRBV6-5 to TRBJ1-6; D perhaps matches TRBD1 (5 bases). Germline V lookup: CDR1 MNHEY, CDR2 SVGAGI. V was clipped by 0 bases and J by 10 bases, with 13 bases between them. The CDR3 length is 15 residues. The CDR3 DNA is TGTGCCAGCAGTTACTCGGTAGGGAACAGGTCACCCCTCCACTTT. It codes for CASSYSVGNRSPLHF.

The V gene is TRBV28, the J gene TRBJ1-2, with a possible D match to TRBD1 (6 bases). Trimming removed 5 bases at V and 5 bases at J, with 15 bases between. This CDR3 spans 14 amino acids. Germline loops: CDR1 MDHEN, CDR2 SYDVKM. The CDR3 DNA follows: TGTGCCAGCAGTACGGGACAAAGGGGATATGGCTACACCTTC. Amino acid sequence: CASSTGQRGYGYTF.

This clone was seen just once. The chain uses TRBV9 and TRBJ1-6; a possible D gene is TRBD1 (5 bases). Germline V lookup: CDR1 SGDLS, CDR2 YYNGEE. The CDR3 runs to 18 residues. V lost 0 bases and J lost 9, with 22 bases in between. The CDR3, as DNA: TGTGCCAGCAGCGTAGCGACCGGGGCTCTCTTCGGGGGTTCACCCCTCCACTTT. Its translation: CASSVATGALFGGSPLHF.

The chain employs TRBV23-1 and TRBJ1-2; D is unresolved. TRBV23-1 is an ORF, and what it does is uncertain. V was cut by 7 bases and J by 4 bases, with 19 bases left in between. This CDR3 spans 15 amino acids. The CDR3 DNA sequence: TGCGCCAGCACCCTTGACCTAAGTCGGATCTATGGCTACACCTTC. Translating gives CASTLDLSRIYGYTF.

The CDR3 here is CASSPTGLAYEQYF. For the CDR3, the DNA is TGTGCCAGCAGTCCTACAGGGCTGGCCTACGAGCAGTACTTC. The V and J genes are TRBV2 and TRBJ2-7; TRBD1 might be the D (6 bases). Trimming left V 5 bases short and J 2 bases short, with 13 bases between. Germline V gene sequence: CDR1 SNHLY, CDR2 FYNNEI. The CDR3 has 14 residues.

The chain recombines TRBV5-1 with TRBJ1-4; D remains unclear. CDR1 is SGHRS and CDR2 is YFSETQ in the germline V gene. The CDR3 is 15 residues long. V gave up 1 base and J gave up 0 bases, with 7 bases separating them. The CDR3 sequence: CASSLLGTTNEKLFF. The CDR3 DNA sequence: TGCGCCAGCAGCTTGCTGGGGACAACTAATGAAAAACTGTTTTTT.

The gene calls are TRBV10-3 and TRBJ2-3; the D is unclear. Looked up from germline, CDR1 is ENHRY and CDR2 is SYGVKD. This CDR3 spans 11 amino acids. V gave up 4 bases and J gave up 5 bases, with 4 bases separating them. The CDR3 reads CAISGLDTQYF. The CDR3 bases are TGTGCCATCAGTGGGTTAGATACGCAGTATTTT.

The rearrangement uses TRBV5-1 and TRBJ1-5, with 7 bases fitting TRBD1. Germline V CDR1 and CDR2: SGHRS, YFSETQ. The CDR3 has 15 residues. V lost 4 bases to trimming and J lost 5 bases; unmatched junction nucleotides: 9. In DNA form, the CDR3 reads TGCGCCAGCAGCCCCGTTGGGGACAGATATCAGCCCCAGCATTTT. As protein: CASSPVGDRYQPQHF.